This T cell receptor (beta chain) was retrieved from a study of control samples from healthy donors and cancer patients. V lost 7 bases and J 4 bases, leaving 19 bases between the germline ends. This CDR3 is built from 15 residues. Germline values: CDR1 SGHTA, CDR2 FQGNSA. Using immunoSEQ multiplex PCR, the repertoire was profiled, and TCRdb retains in-frame clones only, with some absent. The sample has 130,000 or so clones, roughly 92% seen once; the top ten hold less than 7%. The sequence derives from a young man in good health. V is TRBV7-2 and J is TRBJ1-2; D remains unclear. Sequenced material: blood. The CDR3 nucleotides are TGTGCCAGCAACTCGTGGGAGGGAACCCTCTATGGCTACACCTTC. It translates to CASNSWEGTLYGYTF. The entire variable domain, with the rest obtained from reference TRBV7-2 and TRBJ1-2, is as follows: GAGVSQSPSNKVTEKGKDVELRCDPISGHTALYWYRQSLGQGLEFLIYFQGNSAPDKSGLPSDRFSAERTGGSVSTLTIQRTQQEDSAVYLCASNSWEGTLYGYTFGSGTRLTVV.